Given below is one T cell receptor (beta chain) in context. The data derive from a study of blood T cell repertoires in COVID-19. Study-wide context: COVID-19 samples collected from the United States, Italy and Spain covered acute and convalescent phases.

Per the authors' pipeline: Reference gene primer amplification gave estimated nucleated cell counts. Profiling relied on immunoSEQ multiplex PCR, and the TCRdb table lists in-frame clones only, not all of them. That table supplies the V and J calls and clone size; D and trimming were determined from the DNA. Of roughly 40,000 clones listed, roughly three quarters were seen once; the top ten hold under 9%. The CDR3 length is 15 residues. V lost 6 bases to trimming and J lost 7 bases; unmatched junction nucleotides: 10. Germline loops: CDR1 SGHRS, CDR2 YFSETQ. The sequencing sample was made of peripheral blood. This TCR was recovered from a man between 65 and 85 years old with active or convalescent COVID-19. The chain links TRBV5-1 to TRBJ2-2; 9 bases agree with TRBD1. The CDR3 DNA reads as TGCGCCAGCACCTACCGGGACAGGGAAGTCGGGGAGCTGTTTTTT. It is translated as CASTYRDREVGELFF.